This T cell receptor (beta chain) emerged from a study of PD-L1 blockade in urothelial cancer. Study-wide background: Atezolizumab was started by patients in the mid-2010s at 1,200 mg intravenously every 3 weeks. Patients had been given 0 to 3 earlier chemotherapy regimens. At 3 weeks (second dose) and 6 weeks after starting treatment, blood was analyzed.

The CDR3 has 14 amino acids. Trimming cost V 1 base and J 5 bases, with 9 bases left between them. Per the germline V gene, CDR1 is MGHRA and CDR2 is YSYEKL. Some clones are missing from TCRdb's copy, which holds only in-frame ones; the method was immunoSEQ multiplex PCR. The table lists tens of thousands of clones, 80% to 90% of them singletons. The chain employs TRBV4-1 and TRBJ2-1; D is perhaps TRBD1 (5 bases). The origin of this receptor is a man aged 55 to 70 with urothelial cancer. The sequencing here drew on PBMCs, taken around atezolizumab (anti-PD-L1) treatment. The CDR3, as DNA: TGCGCCAGCAGCCAAGTTACAGGAAACAATGAGCAGTTCTTC. The encoded protein is CASSQVTGNNEQFF.